This T cell receptor beta chain was identified in a study of response to subunit inactivated influenza vaccine. J gave up 2 bases and V 4 bases, and 5 bases lay outside the gene matches. The CDR3 runs 16 residues. Germline V gene sequence: CDR1 SGHRS, CDR2 YFSETQ. Study results and limitations: The authors put forward the suggestion that each seasonal influenza vaccination may bring in only a limited number of new T cells.

About this clonotype: Its antigen is not identified.

TCRdb independently ran MiXCR on the RT-PCR reads; one entry per CDR3 protein. The sample carries over 150,000 distinct CDR3 sequences, over 8.5% recorded once. This TCR derives from a man aged 50 to 75 who received an inactivated influenza vaccine. The V and J genes are TRBV5-1 and TRBJ2-1; 11 bases agree with TRBD2. The source was CD8+ T cells sorted from PBMCs, collected less than 30 months after vaccination. CDR3 residues: CASSVYSGRAYNEQFF. In nucleotides, the CDR3 is TGCGCCAGCAGCGTTTATAGCGGGAGGGCCTACAATGAGCAGTTCTTC.